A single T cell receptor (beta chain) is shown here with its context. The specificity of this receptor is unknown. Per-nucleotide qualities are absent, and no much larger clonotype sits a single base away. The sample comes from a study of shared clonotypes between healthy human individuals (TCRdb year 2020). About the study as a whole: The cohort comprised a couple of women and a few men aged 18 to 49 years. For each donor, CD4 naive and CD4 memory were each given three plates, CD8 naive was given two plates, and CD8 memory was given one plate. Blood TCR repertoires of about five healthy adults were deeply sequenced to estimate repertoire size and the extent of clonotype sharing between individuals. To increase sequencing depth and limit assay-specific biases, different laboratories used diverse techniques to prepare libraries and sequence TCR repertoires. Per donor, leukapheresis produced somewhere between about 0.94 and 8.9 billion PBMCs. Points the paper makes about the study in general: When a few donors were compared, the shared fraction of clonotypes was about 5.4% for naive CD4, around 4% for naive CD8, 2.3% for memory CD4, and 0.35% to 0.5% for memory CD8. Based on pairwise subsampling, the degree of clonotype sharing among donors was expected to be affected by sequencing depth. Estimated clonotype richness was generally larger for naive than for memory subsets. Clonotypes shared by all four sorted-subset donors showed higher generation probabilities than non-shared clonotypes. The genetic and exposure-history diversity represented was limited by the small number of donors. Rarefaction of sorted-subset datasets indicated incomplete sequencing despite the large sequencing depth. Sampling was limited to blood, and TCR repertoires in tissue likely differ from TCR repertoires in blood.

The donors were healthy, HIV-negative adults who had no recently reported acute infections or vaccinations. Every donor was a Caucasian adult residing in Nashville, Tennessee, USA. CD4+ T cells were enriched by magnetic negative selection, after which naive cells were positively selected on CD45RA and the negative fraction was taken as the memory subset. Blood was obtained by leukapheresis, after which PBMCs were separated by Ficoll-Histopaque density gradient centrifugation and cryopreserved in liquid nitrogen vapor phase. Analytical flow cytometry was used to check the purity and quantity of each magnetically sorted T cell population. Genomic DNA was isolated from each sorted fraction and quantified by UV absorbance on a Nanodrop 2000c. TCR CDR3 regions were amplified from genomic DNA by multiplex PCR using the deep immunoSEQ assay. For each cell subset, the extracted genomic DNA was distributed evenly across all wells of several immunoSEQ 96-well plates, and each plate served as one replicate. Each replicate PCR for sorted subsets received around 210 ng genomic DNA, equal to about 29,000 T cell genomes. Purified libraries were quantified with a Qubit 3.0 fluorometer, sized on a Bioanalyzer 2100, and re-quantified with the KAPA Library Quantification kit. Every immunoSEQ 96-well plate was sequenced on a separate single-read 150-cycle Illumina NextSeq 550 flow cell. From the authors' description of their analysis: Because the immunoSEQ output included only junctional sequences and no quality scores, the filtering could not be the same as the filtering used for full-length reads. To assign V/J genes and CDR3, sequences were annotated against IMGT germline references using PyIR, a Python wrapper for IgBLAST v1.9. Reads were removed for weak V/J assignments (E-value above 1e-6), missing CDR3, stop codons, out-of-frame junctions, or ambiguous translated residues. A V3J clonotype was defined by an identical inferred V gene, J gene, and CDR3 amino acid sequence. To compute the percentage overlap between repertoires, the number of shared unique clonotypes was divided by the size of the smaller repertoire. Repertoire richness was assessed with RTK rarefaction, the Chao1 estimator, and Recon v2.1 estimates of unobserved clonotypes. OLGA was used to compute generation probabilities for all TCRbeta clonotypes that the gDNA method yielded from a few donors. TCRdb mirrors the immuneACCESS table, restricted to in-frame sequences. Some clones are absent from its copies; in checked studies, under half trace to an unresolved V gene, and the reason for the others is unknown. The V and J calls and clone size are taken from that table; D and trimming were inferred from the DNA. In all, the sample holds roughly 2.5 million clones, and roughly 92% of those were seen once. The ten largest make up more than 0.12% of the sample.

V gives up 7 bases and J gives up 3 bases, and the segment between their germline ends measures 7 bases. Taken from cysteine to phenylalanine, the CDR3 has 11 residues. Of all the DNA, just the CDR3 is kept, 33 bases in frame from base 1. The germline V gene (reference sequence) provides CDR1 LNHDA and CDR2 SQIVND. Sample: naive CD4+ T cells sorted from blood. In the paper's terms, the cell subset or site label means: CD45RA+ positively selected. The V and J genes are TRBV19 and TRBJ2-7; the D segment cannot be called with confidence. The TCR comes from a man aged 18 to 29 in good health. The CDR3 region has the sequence CASKDGYEQYF. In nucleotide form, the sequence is TGTGCCAGTAAGGACGGCTACGAGCAGTACTTC.